This T cell receptor (beta chain) stems from a study of human T cells and chemical hapten exposure. Study-level information: Patients additionally received therapeutic doses of diphenylcyclopropenone on the scalp once a week, and this continued throughout the roughly 26-week study. General study findings and limits: Counts of expanded TCRs at PT1 were positively correlated with patch test score.

MiXCR, run by TCRdb on the RACE reads, gives a single entry per CDR3 protein. The data contain some 250,000 distinct CDR3 sequences, approximately 7.5% of them singletons. This CDR3 has 13 residues. Per germline, CDR1 DFQATT and CDR2 SNEGSKA (reference sequence). With 0 bases removed from V and 7 bases from J, the gap between germline ends came to 10 bases. Time point reported: pre-sensitization, week 0. As to treatment: therapeutic diphenylcyclopropenone sensitization with weekly scalp DPC. Comments on this clonotype: Its antigen is currently unknown.

This clonotype was obtained from a man aged 18 to 30 with alopecia areata. Some clones in this sample may be carry-over from other donors' samples. Sequencing used whole blood, obtained in connection with sensitization to the hapten diphenylcyclopropenone (DPC). J is TRBJ1-3 and V is TRBV20-1; a weak D match, TRBD1 (5 bases). The CDR3 DNA sequence: TGCAGTGCTAGAGACAGGGCTCTGAACACCATATATTTT. Encoded protein: CSARDRALNTIYF.